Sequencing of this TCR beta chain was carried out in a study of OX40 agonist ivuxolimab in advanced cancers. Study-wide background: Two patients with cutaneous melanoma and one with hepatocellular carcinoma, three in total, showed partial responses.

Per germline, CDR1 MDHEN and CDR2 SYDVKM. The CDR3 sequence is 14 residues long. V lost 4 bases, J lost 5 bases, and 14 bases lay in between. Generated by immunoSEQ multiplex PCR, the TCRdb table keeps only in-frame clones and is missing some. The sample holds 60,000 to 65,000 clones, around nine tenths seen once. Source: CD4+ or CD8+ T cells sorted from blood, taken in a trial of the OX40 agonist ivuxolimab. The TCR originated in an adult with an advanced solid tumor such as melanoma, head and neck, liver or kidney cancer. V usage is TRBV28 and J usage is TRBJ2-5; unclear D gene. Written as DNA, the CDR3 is TGTGCCAGCAGTTCCTACGCCGGGTCGGAGACCCAGTACTTC. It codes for CASSSYAGSETQYF. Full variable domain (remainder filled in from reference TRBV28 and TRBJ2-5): DVKVTQSSRYLVKRTGEKVFLECVQDMDHENMFWYRQDPGLGLRLIYFSYDVKMKEKGDIPEGYSVSREKKERFSLILESASTNQTSMYLCASSSYAGSETQYFGPGTRLLVL.